This is a list of T cell receptor beta chains from one sample in a study of identical twins. In TCRdb, the 5' RACE reads were re-called with MiXCR into one record per CDR3 protein. The profile shows just over 450,000 distinct CDR3 sequences, 13% to 15% of them singletons. These same records also appear under a second study, on yellow fever vaccine responses in identical twins.

Sequences were obtained from CD4+ T cells sorted from blood. The receptors derive from a woman aged 18-29 years in good health. Each CDR3 is given with its conserved first and last residue. The D gene is left open where the match is weak. The listing skips clone size in some rows; elsewhere it reads once, few, many or a size class.

v_call	cdr3_length	d_call	clone_size	j_call	cdr3_nt	cdr3_aa
TRBV6-5	17	TRBD2	NA	TRBJ2-2	TGTGCCAGCAGCTTAGCGGGAGTGGGGGATAACACCGGGGAGCTGTTTTTT	CASSLAGVGDNTGELFF
TRBV6-2/TRBV6-3	14	TRBD1	NA	TRBJ1-1	TGTGCCAGCAGTCGACAGGGGGAATACACTGAAGCTTTCTTT	CASSRQGEYTEAFF
TRBV29-1	13	NA	few	TRBJ2-7	TGCAGCGCCGTACAGGGTGCGTCCTACGAGCAGTACTTC	CSAVQGASYEQYF
TRBV10-3	16	NA	NA	TRBJ1-5	TGTGCCATCAGTGAGTTCCAGGGGCCTAGCAATCAGCCCCAGCATTTT	CAISEFQGPSNQPQHF
TRBV7-9	15	TRBD2	NA	TRBJ2-3	TGTGCCAGCAGCTTAAATGCGGGGGGCACAGATACGCAGTATTTT	CASSLNAGGTDTQYF
TRBV5-5	12	NA	few	TRBJ1-1	TGTGCCAGCAGCCCGAAGGGGCCTGAAGCTTTCTTT	CASSPKGPEAFF
TRBV29-1	15	TRBD1	NA	TRBJ2-4	TGCAGCGTGGGGCCCCCGAACAGGGGTGGAAACATTCAGTACTTC	CSVGPPNRGGNIQYF
TRBV7-2	13	NA	NA	TRBJ2-1	TGTGCCAGCAGCTTATCCCTCGACAATGAGCAGTTCTTC	CASSLSLDNEQFF
TRBV25-1	15	NA	few	TRBJ2-7	TGTGCCAGCAGCCTCACGGGGTTGCAGGGACACGAGCAGTACTTC	CASSLTGLQGHEQYF
TRBV7-9	17	TRBD2	NA	TRBJ2-1	TGTGCCAGCAGCTCGGCCCGACGGACTAGCGGGATCGATGAGCAGTTCTTC	CASSSARRTSGIDEQFF
TRBV24-1	17	TRBD2	few	TRBJ2-1	TGTGCCACCAGTGATCAGCGGGACGGAGGCCTTTACAATGAGCAGTTCTTC	CATSDQRDGGLYNEQFF
TRBV15	16	NA	NA	TRBJ2-7	TGTGCCACCAGCAGAGGCCAGGACACCTTATTCTACGAGCAGTACTTC	CATSRGQDTLFYEQYF